A selection of T cell receptor beta chains follows, all from one sample in a study of kidney transplant recipient with SARS-CoV-2 infection. Via MiXCR, TCRdb re-called the reads, giving one row per CDR3 protein. The repertoire holds 200,000 to 300,000 distinct CDR3 sequences, with more than 25% as singletons. Source: a blood sample, taken at baseline and on day 111 from a kidney transplant recipient. Source of these receptors: a male patient aged 30 to 40 who had COVID-19 and was a kidney transplant recipient. A share of the T cells may be of graft donor origin. The CDR3 runs from the conserved cysteine through the conserved F or W. D genes are given only for firm matches. Clone sizes are given selectively: once, few, many, or a class where the clone is expanded.

D | J | size | V | DNA | CDR3
TRBD1 | TRBJ2-5 | - | TRBV4-1 | TGCGCCAGCAGCCAAGATCCCGGACAGGGAGGAGAGACCCAGTACTTC | CASSQDPGQGGETQYF
TRBD2 | TRBJ2-5 | - | TRBV20-1 | TGCAGTGCTAGTCGGGCCGGGACTAGCGGGAGGGCCGCGGTGGAAGAGACCCAGTACTTC | CSASRAGTSGRAAVEETQYF
- | TRBJ1-1 | many | TRBV20-1 | TGCAGTGCTAGAATATCGGAGGGTTTTCAGACTGAAGCTTTCTTT | CSARISEGFQTEAFF
- | TRBJ2-5 | many | TRBV12-5 | TGTGCTAGTGGTTTGGGGGGTGGGGAGACCCAGTACTTC | CASGLGGGETQYF
- | TRBJ1-2 | many | TRBV5-3 | TGTGCCAGACATGTCAGAGTGGTGAGAAAGACCTATGGCTACACCTTC | CARHVRVVRKTYGYTF
- | TRBJ1-2 | once | TRBV10-1 | TGCGCCAGCAGTTGTCGCTCAAGATTGCGAAAGACCTATGGCTACACCTTC | CASSCRSRLRKTYGYTF
- | TRBJ1-2 | - | TRBV5-4 | TGTGCCAGCGGATTTATCGTACCAGGAAAGACCTATGGCTACACCTTC | CASGFIVPGKTYGYTF
- | TRBJ2-2 | few | TRBV19 | TGTGCCAGTAGTATAAGCCGCACCGGGGAGCTGTTTTTT | CASSISRTGELFF
- | TRBJ2-1 | few | TRBV10-3 | TGTGCCATCAGACCGGGACAAGGAATTAGCTCCTACAATGAGCAGTTCTTC | CAIRPGQGISSYNEQFF
TRBD1 | TRBJ2-3 | few | TRBV7-9 | TGTGCCAGCAGCTCCTCCCGACCCGACAGGGTTATTGGAGATACGCAGTATTTT | CASSSSRPDRVIGDTQYF
- | TRBJ2-3 | - | TRBV7-2 | TGTGCCAGCAGCTTAGCGTACCTAGAAAAAGATACGCAGTATTTT | CASSLAYLEKDTQYF
TRBD1 | TRBJ1-1 | many | TRBV19 | TGTGCCAGTAAAAGACAGGGGACCAACACTGAAGCTTTCTTT | CASKRQGTNTEAFF
TRBD2 | TRBJ2-1 | - | TRBV12-3/TRBV12-4 | TGTGCCAGCAGCCTCCATAGCGGGAGGGCCTGTGAGCAGTTCTTC | CASSLHSGRACEQFF
- | TRBJ1-2 | many | TRBV12-3/TRBV12-4 | TGTGCCAGCAGTGGGTCTTGCACAGCAGGAAAGACCTATGGCTACACCTTC | CASSGSCTAGKTYGYTF
- | TRBJ1-2 | many | TRBV6-1 | TGTGCCAGCAGTGAAGATTTAGGGGGAGGCTACACCTTC | CASSEDLGGGYTF
TRBD1 | TRBJ1-5 | many | TRBV28 | TGTGCCAACAGTTTTGAATTTCGGGACAGGGGTTTTCATCAGCCCCAGCATTTT | CANSFEFRDRGFHQPQHF
TRBD1 | TRBJ1-3 | many | TRBV2 | TGTGCCAGCACGGGGGACAGGGCTGGAAACACCATATATTTT | CASTGDRAGNTIYF
TRBD2 | TRBJ2-1 | many | TRBV2 | TGTGCCAGCAGTGGGACTAGCGGGAGGGCCAAGGGCAATGAGCAGTTCTTC | CASSGTSGRAKGNEQFF
- | TRBJ2-7 | many | TRBV4-1 | TGCGCCAGCAGCCCGCTTCTCGTAGAAGCCTACGAGCAGTACTTC | CASSPLLVEAYEQYF
TRBD2 | TRBJ2-2 | many | TRBV7-6 | TGTGCCAGCAGCTTAGCTAGCGGGGCGACGGGCGGGGAGCTGTTTTTT | CASSLASGATGGELFF
TRBD2 | TRBJ2-5 | many | TRBV11-2 | TGTGCCAGCAGCTCCCTGGGGACTAGCGGGAGGCGTCGACAAGAGACCCAGTACTTC | CASSSLGTSGRRRQETQYF
- | TRBJ1-2 | many | TRBV12-3/TRBV12-4 | TGTGCCAGCAGTGTCTTACGCAGCTTCCGAAAGACCTATGGCTACACCTTC | CASSVLRSFRKTYGYTF
- | TRBJ2-7 | many | TRBV6-5 | TGTGCCAGCAGTCCACACCGCGGGACAGTCTACGAGCAGTACTTC | CASSPHRGTVYEQYF
TRBD1 | TRBJ1-1 | many | TRBV10-3 | TGTGCCATCAGTTCCGCCAGGGGGCTTGCGACTGAAGCTTTCTTT | CAISSARGLATEAFF
- | TRBJ1-4 | many | TRBV3-2 | TGTGCCAGTAAACAGGGGAATGAAAAACTGTTTTTT | CASKQGNEKLFF
- | TRBJ1-2 | many | TRBV2 | TGTGCCAGCAGTCTCCGGGACCAAAACGGCCATGGCTACACCTTC | CASSLRDQNGHGYTF
- | TRBJ1-6 | many | TRBV27 | TGTGCCAGCAGTCTTCGGGAGACGAATTCACCCCTCCACTTT | CASSLRETNSPLHF
- | TRBJ1-2 | many | TRBV25-1 | TGTGCCAGCAGTGCCAAATCAGAACTGGGAAAGACCTATGGCTACACCTTC | CASSAKSELGKTYGYTF
TRBD2 | TRBJ2-7 | many | TRBV7-2 | TGTGCCAGCAGCATTCAAGGGACTAGCTTCATAAGTTTCCACGAGCAGTACTTC | CASSIQGTSFISFHEQYF
- | TRBJ2-4 | - | TRBV19 | TGTGCCAGTAGTCCGGCCCCCCAATCCAAAAACATTCAGTACTTC | CASSPAPQSKNIQYF
- | TRBJ1-5 | many | TRBV12-3/TRBV12-4 | TGTGCCAGCAGTTGGTCGGCAGGGCGACGACAGCCCCAGCATTTT | CASSWSAGRRQPQHF
- | TRBJ1-4 | many | TRBV6-2/TRBV6-3 | TGTGCCAGCAGCCGGGACAATAATGAAAAACTGTTTTTT | CASSRDNNEKLFF
- | TRBJ1-2 | many | TRBV9 | TGTGCCAGCAGCGCACCCCAGAAGGGCAACTATGGCTACACCTTC | CASSAPQKGNYGYTF
TRBD1 | TRBJ1-6 | many | TRBV12-3/TRBV12-4 | TGTGCCAGCAGTTACTACACAGGGGGCAATAATTCACCCCTCCACTTT | CASSYYTGGNNSPLHF
TRBD1 | TRBJ2-5 | many | TRBV27 | TGTGCCAGCAGTCCCAGGACAGGGAGACAAGAGACCCAGTACTTC | CASSPRTGRQETQYF
- | TRBJ1-2 | - | TRBV16 | TGTGCCAGCAGCGACAGGACGGTCGTTAGAAAGACCTATGGCCACACCTTC | CASSDRTVVRKTYGHTF
- | TRBJ2-1 | - | TRBV6-5 | TGTGCCAGCAGTCAGGAATCCTACAATGGGCAGTTCTTC | CASSQESYNGQFF
TRBD1 | TRBJ2-7 | many | TRBV3-1 | TGTGCCAGCAGAGAACGCGGGACAGGGACCTACGAGCAGTACTTC | CASRERGTGTYEQYF
- | TRBJ1-2 | many | TRBV7-9 | TGTGCCAGCAGCGCAATAGGATACCATGGAAAGACCTATGGCTACACCTTC | CASSAIGYHGKTYGYTF
- | TRBJ2-7 | few | TRBV11-3 | TGTGCCAGCAGCTTAGGGGGGGCCTCCTCAACTGAGCAGTACTTC | CASSLGGASSTEQYF
TRBD2 | TRBJ2-7 | many | TRBV5-1 | TGCGCCAGCAGCTTGGCCGTTGCAGCGGGGGAATCCTACGAGCAGTACTTC | CASSLAVAAGESYEQYF
TRBD1 | TRBJ2-5 | few | TRBV12-3/TRBV12-4 | TGTGCCAGCAGACCCCAGGGGGAAGAGACCCAGTACTTC | CASRPQGEETQYF
- | TRBJ1-2 | - | TRBV10-2 | TGCGCCAGCAGTTCCTGGTCCACTTCTAGAAAGACCTATGGCTACACCTTC | CASSSWSTSRKTYGYTF
- | TRBJ1-2 | many | TRBV24-1 | TGTGCCACCAGTGATTTGGCGACCGCTGGCTACACCTTC | CATSDLATAGYTF
TRBD1 | TRBJ1-5 | few | TRBV30 | TGTGCCTGGACGGGACAGGGAGGCAATCAGCCCCAGCATTTT | CAWTGQGGNQPQHF
TRBD1 | TRBJ1-1 | - | TRBV7-2 | TGTGCCAGCAGAGTAACCGGGACAGGGGGCGTGCGGACTGAAGCTTTCTTT | CASRVTGTGGVRTEAFF
TRBD1 | TRBJ1-5 | few | TRBV9 | TGTGCCAGCAGCCCGGGGACAGGGGGCGCCAATCAGCCCCAGCATTTT | CASSPGTGGANQPQHF
TRBD1 | TRBJ2-2 | many | TRBV2 | TGTGCCAGCATCCGGGACAGGAACACCGGGGAGCTGTTTTTT | CASIRDRNTGELFF
- | TRBJ1-2 | many | TRBV3-1 | TGTGCCAGCAGCAGGAACTGCACCCTTCGAAAGACCTATGGCTACACCTTC | CASSRNCTLRKTYGYTF
TRBD1 | TRBJ1-1 | many | TRBV5-1 | TGCGCCAGCAGCTTAAGTCCGGGACAGGAAACTGAAGCTTTCTTT | CASSLSPGQETEAFF